One sample yielded the 20 T cell receptor beta chains listed below, sequenced in a study of shared clonotypes between healthy human individuals. The protocol was immunoSEQ multiplex PCR, while the TCRdb copy is restricted to in-frame clones and leaves out a portion. The repertoire consists of a few million clones, with around 90% occurring once and the leading ten covering about 0.13%. Sequencing was performed on naive CD4+ T cells sorted from blood. Regarding subset: CD45RA+ positively selected. The receptors come from a man younger than 35 in good health.

The chain is built from TRBV5-4 and TRBJ2-7, with TRBD1 as a possible D gene (6 bases). Trimming left V 4 bases short and J 5 bases short, with 19 bases between. Germline values: CDR1 SGHNT, CDR2 YYREEE (reference sequence). The CDR3 consists of 15 residues. The CDR3 sequence: CASSLTPTRGDEQYF. The CDR3, as DNA: TGTGCCAGCAGCCTAACCCCTACCAGGGGCGACGAGCAGTACTTC.

The chain couples TRBV4-1 to TRBJ1-1, with 7 bases lining up with TRBD1. The V segment lost 1 base and the J segment 1 base; nucleotides outside the gene matches: 3. The germline V gene has CDR1 MGHRA and CDR2 YSYEKL. CDR3 size: 15 residues. The CDR3 DNA reads TGCGCCAGCAGCCAAGGACGGGACAGGAACACTGAAGCTTTCTTT. Encoded protein: CASSQGRDRNTEAFF.

The V gene is TRBV13, the J gene TRBJ2-7, with 7 bases lining up with TRBD2. The CDR3 is made up of 16 amino acids. V was pared by 4 bases and J by 3 bases, with 12 bases of the junction left unmatched. Per germline, CDR1 PRHDT and CDR2 FYEKMQ (reference sequence). The CDR3 here is CASSSQGLVTVYEQYF. The DNA of the CDR3 is TGTGCCAGCAGCTCGCAAGGACTAGTGACGGTCTACGAGCAGTACTTC. Based on the CDR3 plus reference TRBV13 and TRBJ2-7, the full variable domain is AAGVIQSPRHLIKEKRETATLKCYPIPRHDTVYWYQQGPGQDPQFLISFYEKMQSDKGSIPDRFSAQQFSDYHSELNMSSLELGDSALYFCASSSQGLVTVYEQYFGPGTRLTVT.

This clone was seen once. The chain joins TRBV5-1 to TRBJ2-1; 11 bases are shared with TRBD2. This CDR3 spans 16 amino acids. V trimming: 2 bases; J trimming: 2 bases; junction bases outside the gene matches: 3. Germline V gene sequence: CDR1 SGHRS, CDR2 YFSETQ. The CDR3 DNA reads TGCGCCAGCAGCTTTTCTAGCGGGAGGACCTACAATGAGCAGTTCTTC. This encodes CASSFSSGRTYNEQFF.

Only a few counts were recorded for this clone. J is TRBJ2-1 and V is TRBV7-9, with 14 bases fitting TRBD2. With 4 bases clipped from V and 8 bases from J, the junction kept 7 bases outside the gene matches. The CDR3 length is 16 residues. Germline V gene lookup returns CDR1 SEHNR and CDR2 FQNEAQ (reference sequence). DNA for the CDR3: TGTGCCAGCAGCTCCGGGACTAGCGGGAGAGTCGATGAGCAGTTCTTC. The encoded protein is CASSSGTSGRVDEQFF.

This chain links TRBV5-1 with TRBJ1-5; no firm D call. This CDR3 contains 15 residues. V lost 1 base and J 0 bases, leaving 8 bases between the germline ends. Germline V lookup: CDR1 SGHRS, CDR2 YFSETQ. CDR3 DNA: TGCGCCAGCAGCTTGAAAGGAGATAGCAATCAGCCCCAGCATTTT. Encoded protein: CASSLKGDSNQPQHF.

V and J are TRBV10-3 and TRBJ2-1, with D tentatively TRBD2 (5 bases). The CDR3 is 15 residues long. Germline V gives CDR1 ENHRY, CDR2 SYGVKD. The V and J ends lost 6 bases and 2 bases respectively, with 14 bases between them. The CDR3 region has the DNA TGTGCCATCAGGGAGGTCCACGGGGCCTACAATGAGCAGTTCTTC. Its protein is CAIREVHGAYNEQFF.

This clone was detected only once. The chain joins TRBV6-5 to TRBJ2-2; 9 bases agree with TRBD1. The V segment lost 5 bases and the J segment 6 bases; nucleotides outside the gene matches: 7. Germline-derived CDR1 and CDR2 are MNHEY and SVGAGI. The CDR3 spans 15 residues. CDR3 residues: CASSAWGQGAGELFF. The CDR3 DNA follows: TGTGCCAGCAGTGCATGGGGACAGGGCGCCGGGGAGCTGTTTTTT.

This clone was observed once. This sample also contains other DNA sequences that code for the same CDR3. This chain joins TRBV11-2 and TRBJ1-1, with D possibly being TRBD1 (5 bases). The V gene's germline CDR1 is SGHAT and CDR2 FQNNGV. The CDR3 consists of 12 residues. Between the trimmed V and J ends, which lost 3 bases and 3 bases, there was a span of 5 bases. The chain's CDR3 is CASSFRDTEAFF. The DNA of the CDR3 is TGTGCCAGCAGCTTCAGGGACACTGAAGCTTTCTTT.

Regarding this clone: This sample also contains other DNA sequences that code for the same CDR3. The rearrangement joins TRBV2 to TRBJ2-5; no definite D call. V lost 4 bases and J lost 1, with 7 bases in between. CDR3 size: 13 residues. From germline, CDR1 is SNHLY and CDR2 FYNNEI. CDR3 bases: TGTGCCAGCAGTGCGTCCAGCCAAGAGACCCAGTACTTC. It specifies CASSASSQETQYF.

CDR3 residues: CASSVLTSGRYNEQFF. CDR3 in DNA: TGTGCCAGCAGTGTTTTGACTAGCGGGAGATACAATGAGCAGTTCTTC. V is TRBV2 and J is TRBJ2-1; TRBD2 agrees at 12 bases. V lost 4 bases, J lost 4 bases, and 5 bases stayed unmatched. Germline CDR1 is SNHLY and CDR2 is FYNNEI. The CDR3 is 16 amino acids. Variable domain in full (rest from reference TRBV2 and TRBJ2-1): EPEVTQTPSHQVTQMGQEVILRCVPISNHLYFYWYRQILGQKVEFLVSFYNNEISEKSEIFDDQFSVERPDGSNFTLKIRSTKLEDSAMYFCASSVLTSGRYNEQFFGPGTRLTVL.

V is TRBV5-1 and J is TRBJ2-1; D may be TRBD1 or TRBD2 (6 bases each). There are 16 residues in the CDR3. Germline CDR1 reads SGHRS; CDR2 reads YFSETQ. The germline V and J ends were trimmed by 4 bases and 6 bases, with 20 bases remaining between them. The CDR3 nucleotides read TGCGCCAGCAGCCCGGCGCCGGGGGCGTCCACCAATGAGCAGTTCTTC. Protein product: CASSPAPGASTNEQFF.

The rearrangement links TRBV7-9 to TRBJ2-1; D gene uncertain. The CDR3 runs 14 residues. The V end lost 2 bases, the J end lost 5 bases, and 10 bases lay between the germline ends. Germline lookup yields CDR1 SEHNR and CDR2 FQNEAQ (reference sequence). The CDR3 here is CASSLWELDNEQFF. In nucleotides, the CDR3 is TGTGCCAGCAGCTTATGGGAATTGGACAATGAGCAGTTCTTC.

The J gene is TRBJ2-1, the V gene TRBV30; 14 bases are shared with TRBD2. J gave up 9 bases and V 2 bases, and 15 bases lay outside the gene matches. Per germline, CDR1 GTSNPN and CDR2 SVGIG (reference sequence). This CDR3 comprises 18 residues. DNA for the CDR3: TGTGCCTGGAGTATGACCCGGACTAGCGGGAGGCCTGAGGGTGAGCAGTTCTTC. It translates to CAWSMTRTSGRPEGEQFF.

The J gene is TRBJ2-7, the V gene TRBV10-3; 12 bases fit TRBD1. CDR1 and CDR2 (germline): ENHRY, SYGVKD. The CDR3 consists of 13 residues. V was pared by 6 bases and J by 7 bases, with 4 bases of the junction left unmatched. The CDR3 region is CAIRGQGADEQYF. The CDR3 DNA follows: TGTGCCATCAGGGGACAGGGGGCTGATGAGCAGTACTTC.

The V call is TRBV11-1, the J call TRBJ2-5; either TRBD1 or TRBD2 may supply D (6 bases each). Per germline, CDR1 SGHAT and CDR2 FQDESV (reference sequence). CDR3 length equals 15 residues. V lost 1 base and J lost 4, with 13 bases in between. The CDR3 DNA is TGTGCCAGCAGCTTAGGGGGGGCCATCAGAGAGACCCAGTACTTC. This sequence encodes CASSLGGAIRETQYF.

The chain links TRBV7-2 to TRBJ1-1, with D unclear. V was shortened by 0 bases and J by 4 bases, with 6 bases between the two germline ends. The CDR3 runs 13 residues. CDR1 is SGHTA, CDR2 FQGNSA, per germline. The CDR3 DNA sequence: TGTGCCAGCAGCTTAGCGGTAGGCACTGAAGCTTTCTTT. Translating gives CASSLAVGTEAFF.

The chain uses TRBV4-3 and TRBJ1-6; D is unresolved. The CDR3 runs 16 residues. Germline CDR1 is LGHNA and CDR2 is YSLEER. Trimming pared 0 bases from V and 7 bases from J, leaving 13 bases between. The CDR3 sequence: CASSQDYGSLNSPLHF. The CDR3 DNA follows: TGCGCCAGCAGCCAAGATTATGGGAGCTTGAATTCACCCCTCCACTTT.

This chain uses TRBV7-2 with TRBJ2-1, with a possible D match to TRBD1 (6 bases). Trimming shortened V by 8 bases and J by 1 base, and 15 bases separated the two germline ends. The CDR3 sequence is 15 residues long. Germline CDR1 reads SGHTA; CDR2 reads FQGNSA. CDR3 DNA: TGTGCCAGCGCGCGTACAGGGTGGTCCTACAATGAGCAGTTCTTC. Its translation: CASARTGWSYNEQFF.

J is TRBJ2-7 and V is TRBV11-2; 10 nucleotides align to TRBD2. The germline V gene has CDR1 SGHAT and CDR2 FQNNGV. After removal of 5 bases from V and 0 bases from J, the junction contained 1 base not matched to a gene. This CDR3 has 14 amino acids. CDR3 sequence: CASSTSGTSYEQYF. The DNA of the CDR3 is TGTGCCAGCAGCACTAGCGGGACCTCCTACGAGCAGTACTTC.